This record concerns one TCR beta chain sequence. Its matching antigen is unknown. This CDR3 has 16 amino acids. The V end was cut by 2 bases, the J end by 0 bases, with 14 bases between. UMIs were added to TCR cDNA along with a universal primer site when it was made by 5'RACE template switching. TCRdb analysed the 5' RACE reads with MiXCR anew, one entry per CDR3 protein. The repertoire holds some 390,000 distinct CDR3 sequences, with roughly a sixth as singletons. The data belong to a study of T cells after yellow fever vaccination. Broader study findings: Researchers noted that a small share of clonotypes showed up in both CD4 and CD8 compartments.

This TCR was recovered from a young man who received the YFV17D yellow fever vaccine. This sample comprised PBMCs, obtained before the yellow fever booster vaccination. The V gene is TRBV12-3 or TRBV12-4, the J gene TRBJ2-7; D might be TRBD1 (6 bases). CDR3 loop: CASSLKVGGTSYEQYF. CDR3 nucleotide sequence: TGTGCCAGCAGTTTAAAAGTAGGGGGAACCTCCTACGAGCAGTACTTC.